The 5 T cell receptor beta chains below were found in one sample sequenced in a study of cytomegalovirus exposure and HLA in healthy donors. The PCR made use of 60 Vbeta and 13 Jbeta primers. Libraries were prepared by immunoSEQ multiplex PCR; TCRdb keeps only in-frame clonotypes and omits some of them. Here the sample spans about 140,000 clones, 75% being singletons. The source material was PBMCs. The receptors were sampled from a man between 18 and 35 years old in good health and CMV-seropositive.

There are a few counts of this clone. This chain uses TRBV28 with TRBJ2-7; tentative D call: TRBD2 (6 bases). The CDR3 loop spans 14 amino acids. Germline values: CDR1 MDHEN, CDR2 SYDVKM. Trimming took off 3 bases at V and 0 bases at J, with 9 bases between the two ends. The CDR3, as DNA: TGTGCCAGCAGTTTCGGAGGGAGCTCCTACGAGCAGTACTTC. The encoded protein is CASSFGGSSYEQYF.

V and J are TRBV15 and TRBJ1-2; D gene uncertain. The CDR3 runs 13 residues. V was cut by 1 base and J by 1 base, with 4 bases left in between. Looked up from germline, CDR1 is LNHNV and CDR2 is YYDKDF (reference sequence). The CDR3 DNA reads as TGTGCCACCAGCAGAGCTTTTAACTATGGCTACACCTTC. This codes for CATSRAFNYGYTF.

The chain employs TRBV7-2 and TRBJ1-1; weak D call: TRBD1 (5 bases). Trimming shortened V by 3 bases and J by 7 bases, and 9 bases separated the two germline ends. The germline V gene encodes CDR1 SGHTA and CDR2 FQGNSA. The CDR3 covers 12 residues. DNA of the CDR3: TGTGCCAGCAGCTTTGCGGGGGTTGAAGCTTTCTTT. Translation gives CASSFAGVEAFF.

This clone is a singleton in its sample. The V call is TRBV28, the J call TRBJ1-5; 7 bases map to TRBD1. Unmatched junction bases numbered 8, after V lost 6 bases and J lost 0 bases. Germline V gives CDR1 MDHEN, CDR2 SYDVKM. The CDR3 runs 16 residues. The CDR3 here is CASSPGTADSNQPQHF. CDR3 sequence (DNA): TGTGCCAGCAGCCCAGGGACAGCTGATAGCAATCAGCCCCAGCATTTT.

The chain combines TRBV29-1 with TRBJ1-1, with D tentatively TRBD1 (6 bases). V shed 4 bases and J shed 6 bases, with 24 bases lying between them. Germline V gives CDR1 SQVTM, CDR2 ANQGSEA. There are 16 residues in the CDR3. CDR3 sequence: CSVAQQGSRLYAEAFF. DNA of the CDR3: TGCAGCGTTGCGCAACAGGGATCTCGTTTATACGCTGAAGCTTTCTTT.